One and the same sample provided the 21 T cell receptor beta chains below, sequenced in a study of CD8+ T cells in alopecia areata. Extraction of RNA preceded its reverse transcription into cDNA, which served as the sequencing template. TCRdb's table, derived via immunoSEQ multiplex PCR, lists solely in-frame clones and lacks some. The top ten hold 5.5% of the sample, which has over 150,000 clones, roughly 60% seen once. Treatment given: oral pan-JAK inhibitor, 5-10 mg twice daily. Material: CD4+ T cells sorted from blood, obtained at week 24, from a patient treated with tofacitinib. These receptors originate from a human donor with alopecia areata.

This chain uses TRBV6-5 with TRBJ1-6; D call uncertain. The germline V and J ends were trimmed by 10 bases and 0 bases, with 13 bases remaining between them. Germline loops: CDR1 MNHEY, CDR2 SVGAGI. The CDR3 runs 15 residues. CDR3 sequence: CATCEISSYNSPLHF. The CDR3 DNA reads TGTGCCACGTGTGAGATTAGCTCCTATAATTCACCCCTCCACTTT.

The chain carries TRBV20-1 and TRBJ2-3, with no clear D. V lost 5 bases to trimming and J lost 7 bases, with 10 bases between them. The germline V gene has CDR1 DFQATT and CDR2 SNEGSKA (reference sequence). The CDR3 has 11 amino acids. CDR3 residues: CSASLGNTQYF. CDR3 nucleotides: TGCAGTGCTTCGCTAGGAAATACGCAGTATTTT.

The chain combines TRBV5-6 with TRBJ1-5; D is unresolved. Trimming removed 0 bases at V and 2 bases at J, with 3 bases between. This CDR3 spans 13 amino acids. The V gene's germline CDR1 is SGHDT and CDR2 YYEEEE. CDR3 in amino acids: CASSLDRNQPQHF. The DNA of the CDR3 is TGTGCCAGCAGCTTGGACCGCAATCAGCCCCAGCATTTT.

The gene calls are TRBV27 and TRBJ1-5; D uncertain. The CDR3 is made up of 13 amino acids. Germline V gene sequence: CDR1 MNHEY, CDR2 SMNVEV (reference sequence). Trimming left V 3 bases short and J 4 bases short, with 7 bases between. CDR3 nucleotides: TGTGCCAGCAGTTTCGACAATAATCAGCCCCAGCATTTT. Its protein is CASSFDNNQPQHF.

This clone was picked up a small number of times. In DNA, the CDR3 is TGTGCCAGCAGCTTACAAATTATGGAGGGACTGTTTTTT. Translation gives CASSLQIMEGLFF. The chain is built from TRBV7-2 and TRBJ1-4; D not certain. The CDR3 runs 13 residues. Trimming removed 2 bases at V and 13 bases at J, with 14 bases between. The germline V gene encodes CDR1 SGHTA and CDR2 FQGNSA.

The rearrangement links TRBV9 to TRBJ2-7, with unresolved D. This CDR3 has 12 amino acids. Germline CDR1 reads SGDLS; CDR2 reads YYNGEE. Trimming shortened V by 2 bases and J by 12 bases, and 15 bases separated the two germline ends. This chain's CDR3 is CASSVYGTMAYF. CDR3 in DNA: TGTGCCAGCAGCGTTTATGGTACAATGGCGTACTTC.

This clone was found once. The chain employs TRBV7-2 and TRBJ2-3; the D gene is possibly TRBD2 (6 bases). CDR3 length equals 15 residues. Germline CDR1 SGHTA, CDR2 FQGNSA. V was shortened by 1 base and J by 1 base, with 9 bases between the two germline ends. The CDR3 is CASSLDPGGTDTQYF. The CDR3 bases are TGTGCCAGCAGCTTAGATCCGGGAGGCACAGATACGCAGTATTTT. Filled out from reference TRBV7-2 and TRBJ2-3, the complete variable domain reads GAGVSQSPSNKVTEKGKDVELRCDPISGHTALYWYRQSLGQGLEFLIYFQGNSAPDKSGLPSDRFSAERTGGSVSTLTIQRTQQEDSAVYLCASSLDPGGTDTQYFGPGTRLTVL.

Notes on this clone: This CDR3 is also generated by other DNA sequences in the sample. The genes are TRBV30 and TRBJ2-7; no firm D call. Trimming took 0 bases from V and 3 from J, leaving 3 bases between them. This CDR3 is built from 11 residues. In germline, CDR1 is GTSNPN, CDR2 SVGIG (reference sequence). CDR3 protein: CAWSVGYEQYF. The CDR3 DNA reads TGTGCCTGGAGTGTGGGCTACGAGCAGTACTTC.

This chain links TRBV27 with TRBJ1-3, with 12 positions matching TRBD1. The CDR3 is made up of 15 amino acids. The V and J ends lost 5 bases and 5 bases, in that order; junction bases with no gene match: 4. Germline V gene lookup returns CDR1 MNHEY and CDR2 SMNVEV (reference sequence). CDR3 nucleotides: TGTGCCAGCAGTGTGGGACAGGGGGCCAGAAACACCATATATTTT. It specifies CASSVGQGARNTIYF.

This clone appeared a few times. The CDR3 region is CATSRSTLGGHEQYF. The CDR3 DNA reads TGTGCCACCAGCAGGTCTACACTAGGGGGACACGAGCAGTACTTC. The chain combines TRBV15 with TRBJ2-7; D might be TRBD1 (6 bases). This CDR3 has 15 residues. V was cut by 3 bases and J by 5 bases, with 17 bases left in between. Germline values: CDR1 LNHNV, CDR2 YYDKDF (reference sequence).

V is TRBV29-1 and J is TRBJ2-3; D gene ambiguous. The CDR3 loop spans 12 amino acids. CDR1 and CDR2 from the germline V gene are SQVTM and ANQGSEA. V was shortened by 1 base and J by 4 bases, with 6 bases between the two germline ends. The CDR3 bases are TGCAGCGTTGAAGCGCCGTCAGATACGCAGTATTTT. Protein product: CSVEAPSDTQYF.

This chain connects TRBV5-1 to TRBJ2-7, with 13 bases fitting TRBD2. The CDR3 extends over 15 amino acids. The germline V gene has CDR1 SGHRS and CDR2 YFSETQ. Trimming cost V 2 bases and J 4 bases; bases outside gene matches: 3. The CDR3 DNA follows: TGCGCCAGCAGCTTAGGGACTAGCGGGACGTACGAGCAGTACTTC. Residues: CASSLGTSGTYEQYF.

This clone appeared a few times. V usage is TRBV15 and J usage is TRBJ2-5; possibly TRBD2 for D (6 bases). CDR3 length: 15 residues. V dropped 0 bases and J dropped 5 bases, with 13 bases sitting between them. Germline V gene sequence: CDR1 LNHNV, CDR2 YYDKDF (reference sequence). The DNA of the CDR3 is TGTGCCACCAGCAGAGATGGTGCGGGGAGGGAGACCCAGTACTTC. Its protein is CATSRDGAGRETQYF.

This clone was observed a single time. The chain couples TRBV5-1 to TRBJ1-1; D may be TRBD1 (6 bases). Trimming cost V 4 bases and J 4 bases, with 20 bases left between them. The CDR3 covers 16 residues. CDR1 and CDR2 (germline): SGHRS, YFSETQ. The CDR3 loop reads CASSPMVGGWGTEAFF. CDR3 nucleotides: TGCGCCAGCAGCCCGATGGTCGGGGGCTGGGGCACTGAAGCTTTCTTT.

This clone occurred a few times. The V call is TRBV4-1, the J call TRBJ1-2; tentatively, D is TRBD1 (6 bases). Germline V gene data show CDR1 as MGHRA and CDR2 as YSYEKL. The CDR3 is 12 amino acids. Trimming cost V 5 bases and J 7 bases, with 11 bases left between them. The CDR3 is CASSADRFGYTF. In DNA, the CDR3 is TGCGCCAGCAGCGCCGACAGGTTTGGCTACACCTTC.

This clone has only a few counts. CDR3 loop: CASSLGMSGSLDEQYF. CDR3 DNA sequence: TGCGCCAGCAGCTTGGGGATGAGCGGGAGTCTGGACGAGCAGTACTTC. The rearrangement uses TRBV5-1 and TRBJ2-7; 8 positions agree with TRBD2. CDR1 is SGHRS, CDR2 YFSETQ, per germline. The length of the CDR3 is 16 residues. V shed 0 bases, J shed 5 bases, and the junction held 10 bases outside the gene matches.

This clone was seen a few times. This chain links TRBV29-1 with TRBJ2-3; no definite D call. V was pared by 7 bases and J by 6 bases, with 5 bases between. The CDR3 contains 9 residues. Per germline, CDR1 SQVTM and CDR2 ANQGSEA. In DNA, the CDR3 is TGCAGCGCAGAGGATACGCAGTATTTT. Its translation: CSAEDTQYF.

V usage is TRBV9 and J usage is TRBJ1-2; 7 nucleotides match TRBD1. With V trimmed by 0 bases and J by 5 bases, 7 bases remained unmatched. CDR3 length: 15 residues. The germline V gene encodes CDR1 SGDLS and CDR2 YYNGEE. CDR3 in DNA: TGTGCCAGCAGCGTAGACTCGGGACAGAGTTATGGCTACACCTTC. It yields the protein CASSVDSGQSYGYTF.

The chain uses TRBV5-1 and TRBJ2-5; D may correspond to TRBD1 or TRBD2 (5 bases each). Germline CDR1 SGHRS, CDR2 YFSETQ. V dropped 4 bases and J dropped 2 bases, with 12 bases sitting between them. This CDR3 is built from 14 residues. The CDR3 bases are TGCGCCAGCAGCCCAGGGACGCGACAAGAGACCCAGTACTTC. Its protein is CASSPGTRQETQYF.

V and J are TRBV5-4 and TRBJ1-2; TRBD1 aligns across 11 bases. J was trimmed by 5 bases and V by 3 bases; bases with no gene match: 6. CDR1 and CDR2 from the germline V gene are SGHNT and YYREEE (reference sequence). The CDR3 is 15 amino acids. CDR3 bases: TGTGCCAGCAGCTCCTGGACAGGGGGCGGGTATGGCTACACCTTC. This sequence encodes CASSSWTGGGYGYTF.

The rearrangement links TRBV23-1 to TRBJ1-2; TRBD1 matches at 7 bases. TRBV23-1 is treated as an ORF (open reading frame) with a function not yet certain. V was pared by 1 base and J by 4 bases, with 6 bases of the junction left unmatched. CDR3 length equals 15 residues. CDR3 bases: TGCGCCAGCAGTCAATGGGAGGGGGCTAGCTATGGCTACACCTTC. Protein sequence: CASSQWEGASYGYTF.